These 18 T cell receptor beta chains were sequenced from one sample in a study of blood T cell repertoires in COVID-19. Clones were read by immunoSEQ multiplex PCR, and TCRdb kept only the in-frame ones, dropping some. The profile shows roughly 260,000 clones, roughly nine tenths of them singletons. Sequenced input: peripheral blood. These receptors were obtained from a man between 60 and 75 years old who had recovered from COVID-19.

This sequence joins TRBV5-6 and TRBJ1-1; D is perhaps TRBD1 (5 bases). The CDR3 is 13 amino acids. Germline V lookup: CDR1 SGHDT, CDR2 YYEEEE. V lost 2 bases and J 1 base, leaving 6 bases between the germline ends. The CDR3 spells CASSFGQNTEAFF. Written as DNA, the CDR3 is TGTGCCAGCAGCTTCGGACAGAACACTGAAGCTTTCTTT.

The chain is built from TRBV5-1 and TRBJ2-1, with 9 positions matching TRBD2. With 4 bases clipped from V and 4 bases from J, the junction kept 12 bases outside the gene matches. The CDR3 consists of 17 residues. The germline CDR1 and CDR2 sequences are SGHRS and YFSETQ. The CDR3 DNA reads TGCGCCAGCAGCGCCGAACCCGGGCGGGGGGGTTACAATGAGCAGTTCTTC. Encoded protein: CASSAEPGRGGYNEQFF.

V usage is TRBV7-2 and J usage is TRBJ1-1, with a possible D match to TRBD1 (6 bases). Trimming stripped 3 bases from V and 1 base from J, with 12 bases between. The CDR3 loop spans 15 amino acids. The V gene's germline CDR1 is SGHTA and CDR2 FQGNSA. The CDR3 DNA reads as TGTGCCAGCAGCTTGCCAGGGGCCCCGAACACTGAAGCTTTCTTT. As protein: CASSLPGAPNTEAFF.

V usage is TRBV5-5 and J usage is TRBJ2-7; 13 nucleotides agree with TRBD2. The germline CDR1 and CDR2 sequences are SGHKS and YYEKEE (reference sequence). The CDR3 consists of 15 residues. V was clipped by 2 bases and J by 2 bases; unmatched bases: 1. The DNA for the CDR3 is TGTGCCAGCAGCTTTACTAGCGGGGGGGCCTACGAGCAGTACTTC. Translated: CASSFTSGGAYEQYF.

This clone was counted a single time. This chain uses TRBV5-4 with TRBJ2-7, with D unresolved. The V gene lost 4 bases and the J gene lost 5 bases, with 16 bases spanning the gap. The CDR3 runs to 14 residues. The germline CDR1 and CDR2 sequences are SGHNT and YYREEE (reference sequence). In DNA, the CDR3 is TGTGCCAGCAGCGCGACAATAAACTTGGACGAGCAGTACTTC. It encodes CASSATINLDEQYF.

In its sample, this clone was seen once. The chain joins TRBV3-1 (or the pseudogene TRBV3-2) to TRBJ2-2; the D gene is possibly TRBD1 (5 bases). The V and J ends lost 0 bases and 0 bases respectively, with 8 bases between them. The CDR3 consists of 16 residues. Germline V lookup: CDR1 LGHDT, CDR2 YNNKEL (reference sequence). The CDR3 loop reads CASSQEGVSNTGELFF. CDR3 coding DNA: TGTGCCAGCAGCCAAGAAGGGGTATCGAACACCGGGGAGCTGTTTTTT.

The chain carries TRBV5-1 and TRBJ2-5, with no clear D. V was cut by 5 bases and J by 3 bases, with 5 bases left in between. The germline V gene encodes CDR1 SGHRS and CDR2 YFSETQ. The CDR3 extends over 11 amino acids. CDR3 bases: TGCGCCAGCAGTTATGAAGAGACCCAGTACTTC. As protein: CASSYEETQYF.

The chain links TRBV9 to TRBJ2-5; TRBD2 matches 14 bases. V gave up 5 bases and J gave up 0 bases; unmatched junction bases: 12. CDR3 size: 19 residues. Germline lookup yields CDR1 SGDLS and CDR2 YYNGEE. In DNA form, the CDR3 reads TGTGCCAGCAGTCTCCGCGGACTAGCGGGGGGTCTGTACCAAGAGACCCAGTACTTC. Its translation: CASSLRGLAGGLYQETQYF.

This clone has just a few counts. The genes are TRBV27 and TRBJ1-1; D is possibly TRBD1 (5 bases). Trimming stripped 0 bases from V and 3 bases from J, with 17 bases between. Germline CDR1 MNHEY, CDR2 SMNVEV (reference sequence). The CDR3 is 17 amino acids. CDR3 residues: CASSLSSAGLTHTEAFF. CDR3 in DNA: TGTGCCAGCAGTTTATCTTCAGCAGGGCTAACTCACACTGAAGCTTTCTTT.

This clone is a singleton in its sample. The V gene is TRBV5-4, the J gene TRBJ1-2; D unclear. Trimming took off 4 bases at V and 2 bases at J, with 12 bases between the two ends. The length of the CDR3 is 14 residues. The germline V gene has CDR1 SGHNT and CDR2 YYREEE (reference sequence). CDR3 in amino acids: CASSAGIFNYGYTF. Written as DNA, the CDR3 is TGTGCCAGCAGCGCCGGGATCTTCAACTATGGCTACACCTTC. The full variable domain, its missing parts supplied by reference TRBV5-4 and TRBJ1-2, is ETGVTQSPTHLIKTRGQQVTLRCSSQSGHNTVSWYQQALGQGPQFIFQYYREEENGRGNFPPRFSGLQFPNYSSELNVNALELDDSALYLCASSAGIFNYGYTFGSGTRLTVV.

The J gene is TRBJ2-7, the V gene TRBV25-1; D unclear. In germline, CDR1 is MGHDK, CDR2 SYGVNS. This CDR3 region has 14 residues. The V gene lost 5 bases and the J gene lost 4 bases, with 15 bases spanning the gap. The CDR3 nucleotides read TGTGCCAGCAGTACTGAGACACCGCAGTACGAGCAGTACTTC. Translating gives CASSTETPQYEQYF.

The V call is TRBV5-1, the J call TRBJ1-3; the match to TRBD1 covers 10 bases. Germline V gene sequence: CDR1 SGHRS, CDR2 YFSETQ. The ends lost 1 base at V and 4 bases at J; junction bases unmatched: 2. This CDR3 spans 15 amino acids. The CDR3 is CASSLRQGAGNTIYF. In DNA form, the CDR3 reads TGCGCCAGCAGCTTGAGACAGGGGGCCGGAAACACCATATATTTT.

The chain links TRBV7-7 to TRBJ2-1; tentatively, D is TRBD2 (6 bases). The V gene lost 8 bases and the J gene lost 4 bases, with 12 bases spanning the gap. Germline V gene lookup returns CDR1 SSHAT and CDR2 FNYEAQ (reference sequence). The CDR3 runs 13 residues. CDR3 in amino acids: CASGMGGYNEQFF. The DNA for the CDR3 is TGTGCCAGCGGCATGGGGGGATACAATGAGCAGTTCTTC.

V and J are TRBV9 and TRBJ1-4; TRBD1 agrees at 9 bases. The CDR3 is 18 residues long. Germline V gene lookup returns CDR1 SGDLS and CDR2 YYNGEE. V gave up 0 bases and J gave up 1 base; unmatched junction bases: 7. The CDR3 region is CASSVAPDRGITNEKLFF. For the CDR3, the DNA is TGTGCCAGCAGCGTAGCCCCGGACAGGGGAATAACTAATGAAAAACTGTTTTTT.

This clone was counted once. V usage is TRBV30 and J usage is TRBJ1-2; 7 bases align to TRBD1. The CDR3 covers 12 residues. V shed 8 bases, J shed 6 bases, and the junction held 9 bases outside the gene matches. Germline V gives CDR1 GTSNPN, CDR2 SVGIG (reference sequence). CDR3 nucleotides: TGTGCCGAAAGCCGGGACAGAAATGGCTACACCTTC. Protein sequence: CAESRDRNGYTF.

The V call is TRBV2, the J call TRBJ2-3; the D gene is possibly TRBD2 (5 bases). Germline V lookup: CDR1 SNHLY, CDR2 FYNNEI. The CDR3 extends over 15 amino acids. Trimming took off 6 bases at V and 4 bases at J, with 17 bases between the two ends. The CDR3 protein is CASSASRVRADTQYF. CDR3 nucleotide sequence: TGTGCCAGCAGCGCCTCGAGGGTACGAGCAGATACGCAGTATTTT. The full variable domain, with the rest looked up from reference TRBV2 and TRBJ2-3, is EPEVTQTPSHQVTQMGQEVILRCVPISNHLYFYWYRQILGQKVEFLVSFYNNEISEKSEIFDDQFSVERPDGSNFTLKIRSTKLEDSAMYFCASSASRVRADTQYFGPGTRLTVL.

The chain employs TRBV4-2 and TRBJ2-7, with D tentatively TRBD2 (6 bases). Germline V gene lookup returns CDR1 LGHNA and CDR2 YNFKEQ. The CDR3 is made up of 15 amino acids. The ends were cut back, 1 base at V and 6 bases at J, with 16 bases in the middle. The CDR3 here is CASSQGVSGGTEQYF. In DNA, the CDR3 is TGTGCCAGCAGCCAAGGTGTCAGCGGAGGGACCGAGCAGTACTTC.

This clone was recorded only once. CDR3 region: CASSAGTGTTNEKLFF. CDR3 nucleotides: TGTGCCAGCAGTGCAGGTACAGGCACAACTAATGAAAAACTGTTTTTT. The chain employs TRBV25-1 and TRBJ1-4, with D possibly TRBD1 on 5 matching bases. Trimming cost V 4 bases and J 0 bases, with 12 bases left between them. CDR3 length equals 16 residues. The V gene's germline CDR1 is MGHDK and CDR2 SYGVNS.